These 7 T cell receptor beta chains were sequenced from one sample in a study of cytomegalovirus exposure and HLA in healthy donors. In the PCR, 60 Vbeta and 13 Jbeta primers were used. Generated by immunoSEQ multiplex PCR, the TCRdb table keeps only in-frame clones and is missing some. The table includes 150,000 to 200,000 clones, roughly four fifths detected once. The sample consisted of PBMCs. The receptors here all came from a male donor in good health and CMV-seronegative.

The chain joins TRBV15 to TRBJ2-7, with TRBD2 matching over 9 bases. The CDR3 is made up of 14 amino acids. Germline CDR1 reads LNHNV; CDR2 reads YYDKDF (reference sequence). V was clipped by 8 bases and J by 5 bases; unmatched bases: 10. The CDR3 here is CATGGGLAPHEQYF. The CDR3 nucleotides read TGTGCCACCGGAGGAGGACTAGCGCCCCACGAGCAGTACTTC.

This chain joins TRBV27 and TRBJ1-5; D remains unclear. CDR1 is MNHEY, CDR2 SMNVEV, per germline (reference sequence). V was pared by 3 bases and J by 2 bases, with 14 bases between. This CDR3 is 16 amino acids long. DNA of the CDR3: TGTGCCAGCAGTTTGGCCTCCGGGATCGGCAATCAGCCCCAGCATTTT. Its translation is CASSLASGIGNQPQHF.

The J gene is TRBJ1-6, the V gene TRBV9; D gene unclear. Germline CDR1 reads SGDLS; CDR2 reads YYNGEE. Trimming stripped 0 bases from V and 5 bases from J, with 9 bases between. This CDR3 has 15 amino acids. The CDR3 protein is CASSVDSLNNSPLHF. The CDR3 DNA reads TGTGCCAGCAGCGTAGATTCCCTAAATAATTCACCCCTCCACTTT.

V gene TRBV28 combines with J gene TRBJ2-7; the match to TRBD2 covers 7 bases. The V segment lost 5 bases and the J segment 3 bases; nucleotides outside the gene matches: 10. CDR3 length: 15 amino acids. CDR1 is MDHEN and CDR2 is SYDVKM in the germline V gene. Here the CDR3 DNA reads TGTGCCAGCAGTGATCTCGGGGAGGGCCTCTACGAGCAGTACTTC. This sequence encodes CASSDLGEGLYEQYF.

This clone was observed a few times. The chain couples TRBV6-5 to TRBJ1-1; 7 bases map to TRBD1. CDR1 and CDR2 from the germline V gene are MNHEY and SVGAGI. V lost 6 bases to trimming and J lost 1 base; unmatched junction nucleotides: 5. This CDR3 spans 14 amino acids. In DNA, the CDR3 is TGTGCCAGCAGACGACAGGGATCGAACACTGAAGCTTTCTTT. Translated, it gives CASRRQGSNTEAFF.

The V call is TRBV23-1, the J call TRBJ2-4; D is perhaps TRBD2 (6 bases). TRBV23-1 has ORF status, its function being uncertain. Trimming took off 1 base at V and 1 base at J, with 8 bases between the two ends. There are 15 residues in the CDR3. The CDR3 nucleotides are TGCGCCAGCAGTCAATATGGGAGGGCCAAAAACATTCAGTACTTC. Encoded protein: CASSQYGRAKNIQYF.

The gene calls are TRBV2 and TRBJ2-7; TRBD1 agrees at 11 bases. This CDR3 comprises 15 residues. J gave up 2 bases and V 6 bases, and 6 bases lay outside the gene matches. Germline V gene sequence: CDR1 SNHLY, CDR2 FYNNEI. The DNA of the CDR3 is TGTGCCAGCAGCATGGGACAGGGGGTCCCCTACGAGCAGTACTTC. This gives the protein CASSMGQGVPYEQYF.